This entry features one TCR beta chain sequence. Its antigen remains unidentified. Base qualities are not at hand, and no much larger clone is one base apart. These data belong to a study of T cells in narcolepsy (dated by TCRdb to between 2017 and 2018). Study-level background: Healthy control donors were enrolled in the study alongside patients who had narcolepsy type 1 or type 2 (NT1, NT2). To look for autoreactive T cells in narcolepsy patients that target self-antigens of hypocretin neurons (hypocretin, TRIB2), the study used TCR Vbeta sequencing to follow clonotypes in blood and CSF. Beyond this particular receptor, the publication reports: Autoreactive clonotypes were reported to be detected serially in the blood of the same patients and of different patients, but not in the blood of healthy controls. HCRT-specific and TRIB2-specific autoreactive clonotypes were highlighted in plots that compared CD4+ T cell clonotypes in CSF versus blood from the same patient. Numbers of sequenced blood memory CD4+ clonotypes were comparable, averaging approximately 42,000 in patients and roughly 35,000 in controls. Some blood memory CD4+ repertoires from patients and controls contained no sequences matching autoreactive T cell clones.

The CDR3 runs 12 amino acids, cysteine and phenylalanine included. Of all the DNA, just the CDR3 is kept, 36 bases in frame from base 1. The germline V gene sets CDR1 to SGHNT and CDR2 to YENEEA. Trimming removed 7 bases from V and 3 bases from J, leaving 9 bases between the germline ends. Memory CD4+ T cells were sorted ex vivo from peripheral blood of narcolepsy patients and healthy controls for TCR Vbeta sequencing. Libraries were built with the immunoSEQ multiplex PCR assay. TCRdb obtained this table from immuneACCESS and retained in-frame rearrangements with V and J assigned. These tables miss some clones; where compared with another copy, unresolved V genes account for less than half of the shortfall, and the remainder is unexplained. Here the sample has over 30,000 clones; approximately 80% occur a single time. The ten largest clones represent roughly 1.2% of the sample.

The chain is made from TRBV11-3 and TRBJ1-1; possibly the D gene is TRBD1, per 5 matching bases. This receptor was identified in a human donor with narcolepsy. Sequencing input: CD45RA- memory CD4+ T cells from PBMCs. Per the publication, the cell subset or site label means: memory T cells sorted ex vivo from peripheral blood. This receptor has the CDR3 CASKGTYTEAFF. In nucleotide form, the sequence is TGTGCCAGCAAGGGGACCTACACTGAAGCTTTCTTT.